This entry describes one T cell receptor beta chain. Its antigen remains unidentified. Nothing much larger sits one base from this clone, and base qualities are not available. The entry originates in a study of cytomegalovirus exposure and HLA in healthy donors (dated by TCRdb to 2017 to 2019). About the investigation overall: In an earlier analysis of fewer than 750 of the donors, less than 350 Gb of sequence data and approximately 120 million unique TCR beta sequences from about 179 million T cells were reported. An early release that covered approximately 600 HLA-typed donors contained around 300 gigabases of sequencing data and 75 million to 100 million unique TCR sequences. Of the roughly 390 genotyped donors, 75% to 85% were placed in the genetic ancestry cluster associated with self-reported Caucasian donors. The aim of the study was to test whether cataloging public T cell receptors could identify signatures of past pathogen exposure. Using immunosequencing, the study profiled T cell repertoires from approximately 700 subjects and related those repertoires to cytomegalovirus serostatus. Besides the first cohort of hundreds of subjects, a separate validation cohort made up of 120 different subjects was used. The study combined high-throughput TCR immunosequencing, statistical association of individual TCRs with disease status, and machine learning to predict cytomegalovirus infection status. To study patterns of TCR occurrence, a later analysis re-analyzed previously published TCR beta repertoires from more than 550 donors and added high-resolution HLA genotyping. In the later analysis, no new phenotypic data were used to find candidate immune exposures; instead, reliance was placed on TCR beta sequences and their occurrence across donors. An earlier analysis of fewer than 700 of the donors applied high-throughput TCR beta sequencing to assess whether each TCR beta V gene segment acted as functional or pseudogenic. Donor age, sex, ethnicity and CMV serostatus were compiled alongside the repertoire data. Genome-wide SNP genotypes for about 60% of the 666 donors were used in a later genetic analysis, which treated that subset as a discovery cohort. All discovery cohort repertoires had been generated using a single sequencing platform. HLA typing included class I and class II loci at four-digit resolution. Typing coverage varied by locus: roughly 629-630 donors for A, B, C, DRB1 and DQB1; approximately 500 for DQA1; approximately 570 for DPA1; roughly 450 for DPB1. Because of strong linkage in the cohort, four or five DR-DQ haplotypes were treated as single units for association and clustering. Across 398 genotyped donors of the cohort, an average of approximately 200,000 unique TCR beta nucleotide sequences per donor were sequenced, and around 20% of those sequences were non-productive. The paper as a whole reports these results and caveats: The authors suggested that the approach could potentially be extended to other disease states and immunological phenotypes. Because HLA typing was unavailable for some donors at each locus, only the typed subset was used in association tests. A later analysis reported that several top co-occurrence clusters appeared linked to parvovirus B19, influenza, CMV and Epstein-Barr virus. Correlated functional status among segregating V segments might be attributable to linkage disequilibrium, but an unknown experimental factor could not be ruled out. In a later analysis, TCR association rates were found to vary across HLA loci, with the most associated TCRs seen for DRB1 alleles and the fewest for HLA-C alleles. Only TCR beta chains were sequenced in this cohort, and the absence of alpha or paired-chain data limited detectable features. In vitro tests confirmed that three of the cytomegalovirus-associated TCR beta chains recognize cytomegalovirus antigens. A group of highly shared sequence variants was considered likely to be a technical artifact of the sequencing pipeline. In a later analysis, HLA-associated TCR beta chains were found to be more clonally expanded and to have lower generation probabilities than equally common non-associated chains. A further reported finding was that TCR beta sequences accurately predicted the HLA-A and HLA-B alleles for most subjects in the first cohort. At a false discovery rate of 0.05, a later analysis linked around 17,000 TCR beta sequences to specific HLA alleles. An association between a missense DCLRE1C variant and V-gene and J-gene trimming of TCR beta chains was found in a later genetic analysis and replicated in an independent cohort. A total of fewer than 200 TCR beta chains were listed by the study as associated with cytomegalovirus. Because counts were too low, roughly 18 rarely observed V segments, including chromosome 9 orphons, were left out of the earlier analysis of approximately 580 of the donors. Most TCR sequences were seen in very few donors, while some public TCRs were found in many individuals. Most CMV-associated TCR beta chains appeared to be HLA-restricted in a later analysis, and the HLA associations seemed to be driven largely by CMV exposure. Compared with the roughly 700-donor mean, donors in an Asian-associated ancestry cluster had fewer N-insertions in productive TCRs, according to a later genetic analysis. An earlier analysis of some 590 of the donors showed that most TCR beta V segments appeared in productive rearrangements either about 87% or about 30% of the time, which broadly matched IMGT annotations. The classifier was reported to diagnose cytomegalovirus status with high specificity and sensitivity in both the original cohort and the validation cohort. CMV serostatus was the only immune exposure information available for the cohort. Presence/absence analyses assumed roughly uniform sequencing depth across donors, an assumption that may not hold. The 87-base-pair reads could not distinguish some IMGT-functional V segments, including TRBV6-2 and TRBV6-3, so those segments were excluded. Strong co-occurrence of HLA alleles, especially DR and DQ, made assigning TCR associations to individual alleles difficult.

Libraries were prepared through the immunoSEQ multiplex PCR assay. The multiplex PCR relied on a mix of 60 forward primers for TCR Vbeta segments and 13 reverse primers for TCR Jbeta segments. Amplification of the CDR3 region of rearranged TCR beta genes was performed with a multiplex PCR assay on genomic DNA. The Illumina HiSeq System was used to sequence the amplified TCR beta libraries as 87-base-pair reads. In the paper's pipeline: A later analysis counted about 82 million unique TCR beta chains across the 650 to 800 repertoires, and some 11 million of these chains were shared by at least two donors. Raw reads were error-corrected and collapsed into unique sequences by a nearest-neighbor algorithm in which closely related sequences were merged to remove PCR and sequencing errors. To assign V, D and J gene segments, CDR3 sequences were aligned to IMGT reference sequences. For a sequence to be retained, a match of at least six nucleotides to both a V gene segment and a J gene segment was required. Rearrangements were classified as productive when the CDR3 lacked stop codons and remained in frame with V and J, and all other rearrangements were classified as non-productive. CDR3 was defined by IMGT convention, running from the second conserved V-encoded cysteine to the conserved J-encoded phenylalanine. In an earlier analysis of 587 of the donors, sequences lacking an unambiguous match to a single V gene segment were excluded. In an earlier analysis of 450 to 700 of the donors, V segments were called functional above 56.7% productive rearrangements and were called segregating when the between-donor standard deviation exceeded 5%. A statistical classification framework was built for diagnosing cytomegalovirus status from the catalog of TCR beta chain sequences. In a later analysis, TCR nucleotide sequences were compared against IMGT/GENE-DB human TR gene sequences so that V and J genes could be assigned. In a later analysis, CDR3 sequences and most-parsimonious VDJ recombination scenarios were assigned using the TCRdist pipeline. A later analysis defined each TCR beta chain by its CDR3 amino acid sequence plus V-gene family, and excluded reads lacking a unique V-gene family. To address suspected cross-contamination and a sequencing artifact, a later analysis removed over 500 highly shared, low-generation-probability nucleotide sequences. In a later analysis, a clonal expansion index for each public chain was calculated from normalized within-repertoire ranks of inferred template counts. Generation probabilities in a later analysis came from a VDJ recombination model fitted to out-of-frame rearrangements, and those results were checked against IGoR. In a later analysis, TCR-TCR, TCR-HLA and TCR-CMV co-occurrence was scored with hypergeometric tests, and a repertoire-size bias correction was applied to TCR pairs. In a later analysis, false discovery rates were estimated by permuting HLA or CMV assignments 20 times. In a later analysis, co-occurring TCRs were grouped using DBSCAN, with TCRdist sequence similarity added in when clustering inside HLA-allele-positive subsets. Co-occurrence clustering excluded repertoires with fewer than 30,000 or more than 120,000 public chains, plus five with anomalous nucleotide sharing. The immuneACCESS repertoire file appears here via TCRdb, limited to in-frame rearrangements. These files lack a portion of the clones; in checked studies, under half of the deficit traces to unresolved V genes, and the cause of the others is not known. V, J and clone size are those of that table, while D and trimming were read from the DNA. A total of fewer than 250,000 clones appear in this sample, roughly 88% of them only once. 0.71% of the sample rests with the top ten.

The cohort comprised hundreds of healthy bone marrow donors. Cohort members were all nominally healthy when sampled, although unrecorded immune exposures were likely present. The donor tested CMV seronegative and was one of the 352 seronegative cohort members. Each donor provided a peripheral blood sample, and peripheral blood mononuclear cells were used for TCR beta sequencing. The Qiagen DNeasy Blood Extraction Kit was used to extract genomic DNA from the blood cell samples. For this chain, trimming is 4 bases at the V end and 7 bases at the J end, and the number of junction bases without a gene match is 4. The CDR3 goes from the cysteine to the phenylalanine over 14 residues. Only the CDR3 portion is preserved as DNA: 42 bases, with reading frame beginning at the first base. The germline V gene gives CDR1 as LGHNA and CDR2 as YNFKEQ.

Source material: PBMCs. The chain was built from TRBV4-2 and TRBJ2-2; TRBD1 matches 9 bases in the middle. This TCR was recovered from a boy aged 2 to 10 in good health and CMV-seronegative. The nucleotides read TGTGCCAGCAGCCTGGACAGGGGTAACGGGGAGCTGTTTTTT. It codes for CASSLDRGNGELFF.